The clone carrying this T cell receptor (beta chain) was observed many times. Antigen: not known. Germline CDR1 is LNHDA and CDR2 is SQIVND (reference sequence). The CDR3 contains 16 residues. V lost 5 bases and J 4 bases, leaving 17 bases between the germline ends. TCRdb fed the 5' RACE reads into MiXCR, producing one record per CDR3 protein. This table holds tens of thousands of distinct CDR3 sequences, 6.2% found once. This sample was taken from a study of CD8 T cells in ankylosing spondylitis. Findings and limits, study-wide: Disease-associated clones were CD8+ and fairly uncommon in peripheral blood. A number of the motif variants had already been described in reactive arthritis synovial fluid and blood. A motif of 7 to 9 highly homologous TCR beta variants was seen as apparently characteristic of ankylosing spondylitis blood.

Sequenced material: synovial fluid, either unsorted or a sorted T cell fraction (not recorded which). The sequence came from a male donor with ankylosing spondylitis. V and J are TRBV19 and TRBJ2-2; D might be TRBD2 (6 bases). CDR3 sequence reads: CASSLSAEAGTGELFF. CDR3 nucleotide sequence: TGTGCCAGTAGTCTCTCGGCAGAAGCGGGCACCGGGGAGCTGTTTTTT.